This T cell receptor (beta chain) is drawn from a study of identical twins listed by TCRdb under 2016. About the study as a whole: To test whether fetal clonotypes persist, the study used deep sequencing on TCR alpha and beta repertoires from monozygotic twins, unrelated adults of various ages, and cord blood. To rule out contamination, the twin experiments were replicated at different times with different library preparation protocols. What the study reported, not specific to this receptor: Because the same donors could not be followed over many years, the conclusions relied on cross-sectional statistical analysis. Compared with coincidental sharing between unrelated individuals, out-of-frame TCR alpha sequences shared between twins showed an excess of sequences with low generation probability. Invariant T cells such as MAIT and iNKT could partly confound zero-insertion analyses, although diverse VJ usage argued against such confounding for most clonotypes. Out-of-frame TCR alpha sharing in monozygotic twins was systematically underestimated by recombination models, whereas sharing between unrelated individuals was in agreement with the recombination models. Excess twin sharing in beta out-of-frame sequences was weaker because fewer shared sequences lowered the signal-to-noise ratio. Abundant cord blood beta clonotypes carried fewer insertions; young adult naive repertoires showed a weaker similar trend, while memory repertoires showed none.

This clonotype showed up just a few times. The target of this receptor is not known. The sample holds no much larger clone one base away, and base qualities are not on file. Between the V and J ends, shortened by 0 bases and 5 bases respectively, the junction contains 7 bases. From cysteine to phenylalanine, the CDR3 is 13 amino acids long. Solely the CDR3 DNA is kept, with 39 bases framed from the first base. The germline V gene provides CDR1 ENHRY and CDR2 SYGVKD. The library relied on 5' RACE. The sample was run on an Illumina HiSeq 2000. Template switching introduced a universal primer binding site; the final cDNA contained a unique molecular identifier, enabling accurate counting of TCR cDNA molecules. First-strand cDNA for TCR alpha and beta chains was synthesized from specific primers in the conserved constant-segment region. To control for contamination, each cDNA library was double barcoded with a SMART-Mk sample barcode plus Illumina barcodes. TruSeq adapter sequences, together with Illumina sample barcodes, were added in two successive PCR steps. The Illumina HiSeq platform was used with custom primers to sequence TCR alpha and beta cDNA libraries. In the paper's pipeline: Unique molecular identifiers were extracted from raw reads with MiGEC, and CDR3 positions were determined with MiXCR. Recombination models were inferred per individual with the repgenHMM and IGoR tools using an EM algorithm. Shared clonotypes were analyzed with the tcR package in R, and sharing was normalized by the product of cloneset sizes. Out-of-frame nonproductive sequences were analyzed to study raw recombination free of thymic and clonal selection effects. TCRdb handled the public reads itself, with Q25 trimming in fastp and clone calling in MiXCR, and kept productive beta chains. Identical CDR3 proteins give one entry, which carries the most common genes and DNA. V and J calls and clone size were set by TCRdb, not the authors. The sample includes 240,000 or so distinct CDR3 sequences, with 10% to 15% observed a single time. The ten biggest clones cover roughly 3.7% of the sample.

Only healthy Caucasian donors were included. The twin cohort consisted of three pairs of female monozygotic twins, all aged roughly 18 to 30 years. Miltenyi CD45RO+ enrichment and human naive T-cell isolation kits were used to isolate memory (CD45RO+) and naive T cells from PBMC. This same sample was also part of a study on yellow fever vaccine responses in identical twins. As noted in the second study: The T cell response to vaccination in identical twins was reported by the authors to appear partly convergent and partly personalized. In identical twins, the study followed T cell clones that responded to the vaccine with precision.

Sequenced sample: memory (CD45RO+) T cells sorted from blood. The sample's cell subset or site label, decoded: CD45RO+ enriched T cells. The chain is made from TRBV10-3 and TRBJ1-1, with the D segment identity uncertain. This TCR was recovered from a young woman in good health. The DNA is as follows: TGTGCCATCAGTGAGTCACCGGGAACTGAAGCTTTCTTT. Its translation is CAISESPGTEAFF.